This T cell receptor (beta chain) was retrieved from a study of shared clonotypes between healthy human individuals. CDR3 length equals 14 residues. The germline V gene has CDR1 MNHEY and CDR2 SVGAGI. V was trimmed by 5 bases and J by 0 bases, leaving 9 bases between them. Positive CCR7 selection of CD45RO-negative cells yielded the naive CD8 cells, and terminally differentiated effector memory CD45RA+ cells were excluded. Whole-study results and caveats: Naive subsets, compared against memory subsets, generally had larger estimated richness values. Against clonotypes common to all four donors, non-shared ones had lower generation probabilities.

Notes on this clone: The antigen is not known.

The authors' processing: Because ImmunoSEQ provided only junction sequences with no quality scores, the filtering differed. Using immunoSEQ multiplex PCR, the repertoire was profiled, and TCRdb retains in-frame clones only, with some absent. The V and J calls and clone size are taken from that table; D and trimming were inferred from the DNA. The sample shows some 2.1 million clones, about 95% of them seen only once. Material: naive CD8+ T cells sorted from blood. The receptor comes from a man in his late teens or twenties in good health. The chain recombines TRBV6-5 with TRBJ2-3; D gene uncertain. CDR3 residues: CASSPLGSTDTQYF. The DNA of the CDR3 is TGTGCCAGCAGTCCCCTCGGGAGCACAGATACGCAGTATTTT.